The rows below give T cell receptor beta chains drawn from one sample of a study of control samples from healthy donors and cancer patients. Assay used: immunoSEQ multiplex PCR; TCRdb lists only in-frame clones, some missing. The sample yields 15,000 or so clones, around 87% seen once. Sequenced material: PBMCs. These receptors all stem from a woman in her 70s with colorectal cancer. The CDR3 runs from the conserved cysteine through the conserved F or W. A D gene is named only where the DNA matches it firmly. A row's size may be missing; if present it is once, few, many or a size class.

v_gene: TRBV3-1/TRBV3-2
j_gene: TRBJ2-1
len: 13
d_gene: TRBD2
abundance: -
CDR3nt: TGTGCCAGCAGCCGACTAGCGGACAATGAGCAGTTCTTC
CDR3aa: CASSRLADNEQFF

v_gene: TRBV7-2
j_gene: TRBJ1-6
len: 15
d_gene: -
abundance: -
CDR3nt: TGTGCCAGCAGCCTTGGGGTGGGGCGAGACTCACCCCTCCACTTT
CDR3aa: CASSLGVGRDSPLHF

v_gene: TRBV10-3
j_gene: TRBJ2-7
len: 16
d_gene: -
abundance: -
CDR3nt: TGTGCCATCAGTGATATGTCTGGCAGGCGCTCCTACGAGCAGTACTTC
CDR3aa: CAISDMSGRRSYEQYF

v_gene: TRBV19
j_gene: TRBJ2-1
len: 13
d_gene: -
abundance: -
CDR3nt: TGTGCCAGTAGCCCCAGCTCCTACAATGAGCAGTTCTTC
CDR3aa: CASSPSSYNEQFF

v_gene: TRBV3-1/TRBV3-2
j_gene: TRBJ2-1
len: 15
d_gene: TRBD2
abundance: once
CDR3nt: TGTGCCAGCAGCCCACGACTAGCGGGTTACAATGAGCAGTTCTTC
CDR3aa: CASSPRLAGYNEQFF

v_gene: TRBV10-3
j_gene: TRBJ1-1
len: 19
d_gene: -
abundance: -
CDR3nt: TGTGCCATCAGTGACCCCTACCCAGGGACCCCATTATTTAACACTGAAGCTTTCTTT
CDR3aa: CAISDPYPGTPLFNTEAFF

v_gene: TRBV4-1
j_gene: TRBJ1-1
len: 15
d_gene: TRBD1
abundance: -
CDR3nt: TGCGCCAGCAGCCAAGATGACAGGGGAGACACTGAAGCTTTCTTT
CDR3aa: CASSQDDRGDTEAFF

v_gene: TRBV11-2
j_gene: TRBJ1-1
len: 15
d_gene: -
abundance: -
CDR3nt: TGTGCCAGCAGCTTAGAACGGGTGATGAACACTGAAGCTTTCTTT
CDR3aa: CASSLERVMNTEAFF

v_gene: TRBV4-3
j_gene: TRBJ2-3
len: 12
d_gene: -
abundance: once
CDR3nt: TGCGCCAGCAGTCCACCTTCGGGAACGCAGTATTTT
CDR3aa: CASSPPSGTQYF

v_gene: TRBV18
j_gene: TRBJ2-1
len: 16
d_gene: -
abundance: -
CDR3nt: TGTGCCAGCTCACCACCATTGGCCCCTACTAAAAATGAGCAGTTCTTC
CDR3aa: CASSPPLAPTKNEQFF

v_gene: TRBV14
j_gene: TRBJ2-1
len: 14
d_gene: -
abundance: -
CDR3nt: TGTGCCAGCAGCCAGGGCAGCTCCTACAATGAGCAGTTCTTC
CDR3aa: CASSQGSSYNEQFF

v_gene: TRBV4-1
j_gene: TRBJ2-7
len: 16
d_gene: -
abundance: -
CDR3nt: TGCGCCAGCAGCCAAGGTTACGGGAGAAGCTCCTACGAGCAGTACTTC
CDR3aa: CASSQGYGRSSYEQYF

v_gene: TRBV29-1
j_gene: TRBJ2-3
len: 12
d_gene: TRBD1
abundance: -
CDR3nt: TGCAGCGTCGGACAGGGGGGAGATACGCAGTATTTT
CDR3aa: CSVGQGGDTQYF

v_gene: TRBV13
j_gene: TRBJ1-5
len: 14
d_gene: -
abundance: -
CDR3nt: TGTGCCAGCAGCCAAAGTAGGGGCAATCAGCCCCAGCATTTT
CDR3aa: CASSQSRGNQPQHF

v_gene: TRBV12-3/TRBV12-4
j_gene: TRBJ1-2
len: 13
d_gene: -
abundance: -
CDR3nt: TGTGCCAGCAGTGGCCGGACAGTAAGCGGCTACACCTTC
CDR3aa: CASSGRTVSGYTF

v_gene: TRBV15
j_gene: TRBJ1-5
len: 15
d_gene: TRBD1
abundance: once
CDR3nt: TGTGCCACCAGCAGAGACCAGGGGGCGGGACAGCCCCAGCATTTT
CDR3aa: CATSRDQGAGQPQHF

v_gene: TRBV7-7
j_gene: TRBJ2-6
len: 18
d_gene: -
abundance: -
CDR3nt: TGTGCCAGCAGCTGTAGGGTTAAGTGCCACAGTCGGGCCAACGTCCTGACTTTC
CDR3aa: CASSCRVKCHSRANVLTF

v_gene: TRBV21-1
j_gene: TRBJ2-1
len: 17
d_gene: -
abundance: -
CDR3nt: TGTGCCAGCAGCAAAGACGGAGTGATTAGAACTAGCGACGAGCAGTTCTTC
CDR3aa: CASSKDGVIRTSDEQFF

v_gene: TRBV11-2
j_gene: TRBJ1-2
len: 14
d_gene: TRBD1
abundance: -
CDR3nt: TGTGCCAGCAGCCTAACCGACAGGGCTCCTGGCTACACCTTC
CDR3aa: CASSLTDRAPGYTF

v_gene: TRBV7-9
j_gene: TRBJ2-3
len: 17
d_gene: TRBD1
abundance: -
CDR3nt: TGTGCCAGCAGCGCAACACTGGGACAGGTCAGCACAGATACGCAGTATTTT
CDR3aa: CASSATLGQVSTDTQYF

v_gene: TRBV6-2/TRBV6-3
j_gene: TRBJ2-5
len: 17
d_gene: -
abundance: -
CDR3nt: TGTGCCAGCAGTTACTCGATTGCTGAGGCCAGAGAAGAGACCCAGTACTTC
CDR3aa: CASSYSIAEAREETQYF

v_gene: TRBV4-3
j_gene: TRBJ1-4
len: 13
d_gene: -
abundance: -
CDR3nt: TGCGCCAGCAGCCAAGAGGGGGGCGAAAAACTGTTTTTT
CDR3aa: CASSQEGGEKLFF

v_gene: TRBV19
j_gene: TRBJ2-7
len: 14
d_gene: -
abundance: -
CDR3nt: TGTGCCAGTAGTATAAATGGCCCAACGGACGAGCAGTACTTC
CDR3aa: CASSINGPTDEQYF

v_gene: TRBV6-5
j_gene: TRBJ1-3
len: 15
d_gene: -
abundance: -
CDR3nt: TGTGCCAGCAGCAGTGACGGGAGCTCTGGAAACACCATATATTTT
CDR3aa: CASSSDGSSGNTIYF

v_gene: TRBV11-3
j_gene: TRBJ2-1
len: 15
d_gene: TRBD1
abundance: -
CDR3nt: TGTGCCAGCAGCTGGGGGACAGGGGACTACAATGAGCAGTTCTTC
CDR3aa: CASSWGTGDYNEQFF

v_gene: TRBV6-2/TRBV6-3
j_gene: TRBJ2-6
len: 14
d_gene: -
abundance: -
CDR3nt: TGTGCCAGCAGCTCCGCCGCTGGGGCCAACGTCCTGACTTTC
CDR3aa: CASSSAAGANVLTF

v_gene: TRBV2
j_gene: TRBJ1-1
len: 13
d_gene: -
abundance: -
CDR3nt: TGTGCCAGCAGTGAAGGAGGTTTCGATGAAGCTTTCTTT
CDR3aa: CASSEGGFDEAFF

v_gene: TRBV5-1
j_gene: TRBJ2-7
len: 14
d_gene: -
abundance: -
CDR3nt: TGCGCCAGCAGCTCCGAGGCCGGAGTCTACGAGCAGTACTTC
CDR3aa: CASSSEAGVYEQYF

v_gene: TRBV11-3
j_gene: TRBJ2-1
len: 18
d_gene: TRBD2
abundance: few
CDR3nt: TGTGCCAGCAGCTTAGATTTGGCGGGACTAGCGGGAGGCAATGAGCAGTTCTTC
CDR3aa: CASSLDLAGLAGGNEQFF

v_gene: TRBV5-1
j_gene: TRBJ1-2
len: 13
d_gene: TRBD1
abundance: -
CDR3nt: TGCGCCAGCAGCCCAGAGGGGGCTGGGGGCTACACCTTC
CDR3aa: CASSPEGAGGYTF

v_gene: TRBV5-5
j_gene: TRBJ2-2
len: 16
d_gene: -
abundance: -
CDR3nt: TGTGCCAGCAGCTTGAGGCAGGGTTTGAACACCGGGGAGCTGTTTTTT
CDR3aa: CASSLRQGLNTGELFF

v_gene: TRBV5-1
j_gene: TRBJ2-1
len: 14
d_gene: TRBD1
abundance: -
CDR3nt: TGCGCCAGCAGCTTGGAACAGGGGGACAATGAGCAGTTCTTC
CDR3aa: CASSLEQGDNEQFF

v_gene: TRBV3-1/TRBV3-2
j_gene: TRBJ1-2
len: 12
d_gene: -
abundance: -
CDR3nt: TGTGCCAGCAGCCATACTAACTATGGCTACACCTTC
CDR3aa: CASSHTNYGYTF

v_gene: TRBV18
j_gene: TRBJ1-1
len: 13
d_gene: TRBD1
abundance: -
CDR3nt: TGTGCCAGCTCACCAGACAGGGCTGCTGAAGCTTTCTTT
CDR3aa: CASSPDRAAEAFF

v_gene: TRBV5-1
j_gene: TRBJ2-1
len: 15
d_gene: TRBD2
abundance: -
CDR3nt: TGCGCCAGCAGCTTGGAAGGGACTACCTACAATGAGCAGTTCTTC
CDR3aa: CASSLEGTTYNEQFF

v_gene: TRBV5-1
j_gene: TRBJ1-2
len: 17
d_gene: TRBD1
abundance: -
CDR3nt: TGCGCCAGCAGCCCATTTCCGACAGGGCAATTTAACTATGGCTACACCTTC
CDR3aa: CASSPFPTGQFNYGYTF